This is a list of T cell receptor beta chains from one sample in a study of molecular identifiers for immune sequencing clone quantification. TCRdb analysed the PCR reads with MiXCR anew, one entry per CDR3 protein. The data contain under 600,000 distinct CDR3 sequences, roughly 25% of them singletons. Sample: naive CD8+ T cells from blood, with Jurkat cell RNA spiked in. The receptor source for this set is a human donor in good health. Some libraries in this study had Jurkat cell RNA spiked in. The CDR3 runs from the conserved cysteine through the conserved F or W. A D gene is named only where the DNA matches it firmly. For some rows the clone size is stated as once, few or many, or as a class when expanded; others skip it.

many	.	TRBV28	TRBJ2-3	13	TGTGCCACCGAAAGTGGGGCGTCCGATACGCAGTATTTT	CATESGASDTQYF
few	TRBD2	TRBV6-2/TRBV6-3	TRBJ2-2	16	TGTGCCAGCATTCCTATCGGGAGGGAGAGCACCGGGGAGCTGTTTTTT	CASIPIGRESTGELFF
.	TRBD1	TRBV30	TRBJ1-4	15	TGTGCCTGGAGTGTCACCGGGACAGGGAGGGAAAAACTGTTTTTT	CAWSVTGTGREKLFF
many	.	TRBV4-3	TRBJ2-7	15	TGCGCCAGCAGCCAAGATGGGGGATCCTCCTACGAGCAGTACTTC	CASSQDGGSSYEQYF
.	.	TRBV11-2	TRBJ2-7	15	TGTGCCAGCAGCTTAGCTGTTGACAGCACCTACGAGCAGTGCTTC	CASSLAVDSTYEQCF
few	.	TRBV20-1	TRBJ2-3	14	TGCAGTGCTAGAGATCACGGGAGTACAGATACGCAGTATTTT	CSARDHGSTDTQYF
.	TRBD2	TRBV29-1	TRBJ2-1	14	TGCAGCGTTGCGGGGGGGCGGACTAACAATGAGCAGTTCTTC	CSVAGGRTNNEQFF
many	TRBD2	TRBV2	TRBJ2-1	20	TGTGCCAGCAGTGAACACCCATTGCCGGTCCCGGGGGGGCCGAACAATGAGCAGTTCTTC	CASSEHPLPVPGGPNNEQFF
.	.	TRBV19	TRBJ2-7	14	TGTGCCAGTAGTATAGATTGGGCGAGCTACGAGCAGTACTTC	CASSIDWASYEQYF
many	TRBD1	TRBV7-7	TRBJ2-7	14	TGTGCCAGCAGCTTGGGGACAGGAGTGGGGGAGCAGTACTTC	CASSLGTGVGEQYF
.	TRBD1	TRBV3-1	TRBJ2-4	17	TGTGCCAGCAGCCAAGAACCCCCTGGACAGGTTTGGGACATTCAGTACTTC	CASSQEPPGQVWDIQYF
few	.	TRBV7-9	TRBJ2-2	17	TGTGCCAGCAGCTTAGCGAATCCGGGACCTAACACCGGGGAGCTGTTTTTT	CASSLANPGPNTGELFF
few	.	TRBV5-4	TRBJ1-1	13	TGTGCCAGCAGCTTAGGGGTAGCGGGTGACGCTTTCTTT	CASSLGVAGDAFF
.	.	TRBV7-9	TRBJ1-2	16	TGTGCCAGCACTGATGTAAGGGCTACAGAGAACTATGGCTACACCTTC	CASTDVRATENYGYTF
many	.	TRBV10-2	TRBJ1-1	14	TGCGCCAGCAGTGAGGGCAGGGGCTCGTCTGAAGCTTTCTTT	CASSEGRGSSEAFF
many	TRBD1	TRBV7-2	TRBJ2-3	18	TGTGCCAGCAGCACCCCGCGACAGGGGAAGGAGAGGACAGATACGCAGTATTTT	CASSTPRQGKERTDTQYF
.	TRBD2	TRBV30	TRBJ2-7	14	TGTGCCTGGAGTCTGGGGGAGGGCCCGTACGAGCAGTACTTC	CAWSLGEGPYEQYF
.	TRBD2	TRBV6-2/TRBV6-3	TRBJ2-1	16	TGTGCCAGCTCCAGGACTAGCGGGGGCGCCTACAATGAGCAGTTCTTC	CASSRTSGGAYNEQFF
many	.	TRBV12-3/TRBV12-4	TRBJ1-4	14	TGTGCCAGCAGTTCCATGGAGGGACCTGAAAAACTGTTTTTT	CASSSMEGPEKLFF
many	TRBD1	TRBV28	TRBJ2-7	14	TGTGCCAGCAGTCAAACAGGGGGCGGATGGGAGCAGTACTTC	CASSQTGGGWEQYF
.	TRBD1	TRBV7-2	TRBJ1-4	17	TGTGCCAGCAGCACCGGGACAGGGGGTTACGGTAATGAAAAACTGTTTTTT	CASSTGTGGYGNEKLFF
.	.	TRBV27	TRBJ1-1	13	TGTGCCAGCAGTTTAATTACGGACACTGAAGCTTTCTTT	CASSLITDTEAFF
many	TRBD1	TRBV19	TRBJ2-7	14	TGTGCCAGTACCCCAACCCCGGGACAGGGACCCGGGTACTTC	CASTPTPGQGPGYF
many	.	TRBV29-1	TRBJ1-1	11	TGCAGCGCGGGAGGGTACCCTGAAGCTTTCTTT	CSAGGYPEAFF